A single sample is the source of the 18 T cell receptor beta chains below, sequenced in a study of blood T cell repertoires in COVID-19. The protocol was immunoSEQ multiplex PCR, while the TCRdb copy is restricted to in-frame clones and leaves out a portion. The sample carries roughly 130,000 clones, 84% recorded once. Sequencing was done on a sample of peripheral blood. The receptors were sampled from a woman in her 30s who had recovered from COVID-19.

V usage is TRBV29-1 and J usage is TRBJ2-1; 7 nucleotides line up with TRBD1. V lost 4 bases and J lost 6; bases outside the gene matches: 12. The V gene's germline CDR1 is SQVTM and CDR2 ANQGSEA. The CDR3 spans 15 residues. The DNA of the CDR3 is TGCAGCGTTGTAGATCCGGGACAGAATTCCAATGAGCAGTTCTTC. Translated, it gives CSVVDPGQNSNEQFF.

J is TRBJ1-2 and V is TRBV27, with unresolved D. V lost 7 bases and J 7 bases, leaving 22 bases between the germline ends. Germline CDR1 is MNHEY and CDR2 is SMNVEV (reference sequence). The CDR3 spans 15 residues. In DNA, the CDR3 is TGTGCCAGCACCGACCTACAGATCCCTTCCCCTGGCTACACCTTC. It translates to CASTDLQIPSPGYTF.

This clone was observed once. The J gene is TRBJ1-1, the V gene TRBV19, with 9 bases identical to TRBD1. The CDR3 has 17 residues. V dropped 6 bases and J dropped 1; count of bases not matched to a gene: 12. CDR1 and CDR2 from the germline V gene are LNHDA and SQIVND (reference sequence). This chain's CDR3 is CASRPIGRTGANTEAFF. The CDR3 coding sequence is TGTGCCAGTAGACCGATCGGGAGGACAGGGGCGAACACTGAAGCTTTCTTT.

The chain links TRBV9 to TRBJ1-4; D possibly corresponds to TRBD1 (5 bases). The V and J ends lost 2 bases and 7 bases respectively, with 15 bases between them. This CDR3 is built from 15 residues. Germline lookup yields CDR1 SGDLS and CDR2 YYNGEE. CDR3 sequence reads: CASSVGRVGGEKLFF. As DNA, the CDR3 is TGTGCCAGCAGCGTTGGCAGGGTGGGAGGTGAAAAACTGTTTTTT.

The chain recombines TRBV20-1 with TRBJ2-7; D possibly corresponds to TRBD1 (5 bases). The CDR3 loop spans 13 amino acids. Deletions cut 3 bases from V and 6 bases from J, with 15 bases between. Germline V gives CDR1 DFQATT, CDR2 SNEGSKA (reference sequence). The CDR3 is CSASQAGLGEQYF. The CDR3 nucleotides are TGCAGTGCTAGTCAGGCAGGGCTTGGCGAGCAGTACTTC.

The J gene is TRBJ2-3, the V gene TRBV3-1 (or the pseudogene TRBV3-2), with 10 bases fitting TRBD2. Losses at the gene ends were 6 bases for V and 5 bases for J; bases not matched to a gene: 5. The CDR3 runs to 14 residues. Per the germline V gene, CDR1 is LGHDT and CDR2 is YNNKEL (reference sequence). CDR3 nucleotide sequence: TGTGCCAGCAGAAATAGCGGGGGGCAAGATACGCAGTATTTT. Protein: CASRNSGGQDTQYF.

The J gene is TRBJ1-1, the V gene TRBV5-1; 7 bases match TRBD1. This CDR3 is built from 15 residues. The germline CDR1 and CDR2 sequences are SGHRS and YFSETQ. Trimming at V came to 4 bases and at J to 5 bases, leaving 11 bases not matched to a gene. In nucleotides, the CDR3 is TGCGCCAGCAGCATTAACAGGGGAAGTAGAACTGAAGCTTTCTTT. This codes for CASSINRGSRTEAFF.

In its sample, this clone was seen a few times. The genes are TRBV4-2 and TRBJ1-4; 12 positions match TRBD1. Germline values: CDR1 LGHNA, CDR2 YNFKEQ. The CDR3 runs to 14 residues. Trimming cost V 4 bases and J 10 bases; bases outside gene matches: 4. Written as DNA, the CDR3 is TGTGCCAGCAGCCCGGGACAGGGGGCAAGAAAACTGTTTTTT. Translating gives CASSPGQGARKLFF.

The chain employs TRBV5-4 and TRBJ2-7; TRBD1 is a possible D gene (6 bases). CDR1 and CDR2 (germline): SGHNT, YYREEE (reference sequence). The CDR3 has 13 residues. Deletions cut 4 bases from V and 3 bases from J, with 11 bases between. The CDR3 reads CASSLDRLYEQYF. The CDR3 DNA follows: TGTGCCAGCAGCCTCGACAGGCTCTACGAGCAGTACTTC.

The chain combines TRBV19 with TRBJ2-1, with D perhaps matching TRBD2 (5 bases). CDR1 and CDR2 from the germline V gene are LNHDA and SQIVND (reference sequence). Trimming shortened V by 1 base and J by 7 bases, and 11 bases separated the two germline ends. The CDR3 spans 14 residues. The CDR3 coding sequence is TGTGCCAGTAGTATAGGGGAAAGGAGGAATGAGCAGTTCTTC. Its translation: CASSIGERRNEQFF.

The chain recombines TRBV29-1 with TRBJ2-7; TRBD2 might be the D (5 bases). Germline V gene data show CDR1 as SQVTM and CDR2 as ANQGSEA. The CDR3 totals 13 residues. The germline V and J ends were trimmed by 1 base and 2 bases, with 9 bases remaining between them. The CDR3 region has the DNA TGCAGCGTTGAAGCCGACGGGACCTACGAGCAGTACTTC. Translation: CSVEADGTYEQYF.

This clone was counted a few times. This CDR3 is CASSQSGTSGSFWGPGKETQYF. The CDR3 DNA reads as TGCGCCAGCAGCCAGTCCGGGACTAGCGGGAGCTTTTGGGGCCCCGGGAAAGAGACCCAGTACTTC. V gene TRBV4-1 combines with J gene TRBJ2-5, with 14 bases matching TRBD2. J lost 3 bases, V lost 3 bases, and 21 bases had no gene match. CDR1 and CDR2 from the germline V gene are MGHRA and YSYEKL. This CDR3 comprises 22 residues.

The V and J genes are TRBV29-1 and TRBJ1-6; TRBD1 matches at 7 bases. The CDR3 runs to 13 residues. V trimming: 6 bases; J trimming: 7 bases; junction bases outside the gene matches: 6. Looked up from germline, CDR1 is SQVTM and CDR2 is ANQGSEA. For the CDR3, the DNA is TGCAGCGTCTGGACAGGCGGGAATTCACCCCTCCACTTT. As protein: CSVWTGGNSPLHF.

The V call is TRBV15, the J call TRBJ2-3, with TRBD1 identical over 9 bases. The V gene's germline CDR1 is LNHNV and CDR2 YYDKDF (reference sequence). Trimming took 5 bases from V and 0 from J; bases not matched to a gene: 15. The CDR3 length is 19 residues. CDR3 protein: CATSGGTGLRESSTDTQYF. DNA for the CDR3: TGTGCCACCAGCGGCGGGACAGGGCTAAGGGAGTCTAGCACAGATACGCAGTATTTT.

The genes are TRBV20-1 and TRBJ2-3, with 8 bases fitting TRBD2. The germline CDR1 and CDR2 sequences are DFQATT and SNEGSKA (reference sequence). The CDR3 runs to 14 residues. The J segment lost 5 bases and the V segment lost 3 bases, leaving 7 bases of the junction unmatched. The CDR3 loop is CSASRAGGGDTQYF. The DNA for the CDR3 is TGCAGTGCTAGTCGGGCGGGAGGAGGAGATACGCAGTATTTT.

The chain recombines TRBV18 with TRBJ2-1, with D unresolved. The CDR3 covers 15 residues. V was pared by 6 bases and J by 0 bases, with 12 bases between. Per germline, CDR1 KGHSH and CDR2 LQKENI. The CDR3 region has the DNA TGTGCCAGCTCCCCTCTACAGAGCTCCTACAATGAGCAGTTCTTC. Its translation is CASSPLQSSYNEQFF.

In regard to this clone: Other DNA sequences of this sample code for an identical CDR3. V and J are TRBV5-5 and TRBJ1-1, with D uncertain. The CDR3 is 14 amino acids. CDR1 SGHKS and CDR2 YYEKEE come from the germline V gene (reference sequence). V lost 1 base and J 0 bases, leaving 7 bases between the germline ends. This chain's CDR3 is CASSLQAMNTEAFF. DNA of the CDR3: TGTGCCAGCAGCTTGCAGGCCATGAACACTGAAGCTTTCTTT.

This sequence joins TRBV5-1 and TRBJ1-2, with TRBD1 matching over 8 bases. J lost 8 bases, V lost 4 bases, and 10 bases had no gene match. The CDR3 contains 14 residues. Per the germline V gene, CDR1 is SGHRS and CDR2 is YFSETQ. CDR3 coding DNA: TGCGCCAGCAGCCTCGGACAGGGCGAAGAGGGCTACACCTTC. This gives the protein CASSLGQGEEGYTF.